Given below is one T cell receptor beta chain in context. The antigen is undetermined. The sample is drawn from a study of shared clonotypes between healthy human individuals. Overall study results and limits: The diversity represented, both genetic and in exposure history, was limited by few donors.

This CDR3 is 15 amino acids long. CDR1 and CDR2 (germline): SGHTA, FQGTGA. Trimming removed 5 bases from V and 2 bases from J; junction bases left unmatched: 7. Genomic DNA from each subset was divided evenly over several immunoSEQ plates. Assay: immunoSEQ multiplex PCR; the TCRdb copy retains only in-frame clones and omits some. This sample has a few hundred thousand clones; around 78% occur once, and the top ten carry approximately 12%. This sequence joins TRBV7-3 and TRBJ2-3; 7 nucleotides line up with TRBD2. The sequence was collected from a woman aged 40-49 years in good health. Some clones in this sample may be carry-over from other donors' samples. The sample taken for sequencing was PBMCs. Here the CDR3 reads CASSKAGLNTDTQYF. The DNA of the CDR3 is TGTGCCAGCAGCAAGGCGGGACTAAACACAGATACGCAGTATTTT.